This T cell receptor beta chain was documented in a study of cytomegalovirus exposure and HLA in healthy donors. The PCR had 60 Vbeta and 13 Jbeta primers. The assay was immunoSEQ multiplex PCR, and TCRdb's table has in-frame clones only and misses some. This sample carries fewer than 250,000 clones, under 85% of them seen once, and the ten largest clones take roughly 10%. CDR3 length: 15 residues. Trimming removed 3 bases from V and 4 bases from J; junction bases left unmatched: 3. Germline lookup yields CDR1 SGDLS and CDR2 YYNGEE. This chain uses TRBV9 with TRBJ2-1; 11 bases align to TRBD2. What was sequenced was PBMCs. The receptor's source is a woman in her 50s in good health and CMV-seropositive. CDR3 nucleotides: TGTGCCAGCAGCGCTCGACTAGCGGGGTACAATGAGCAGTTCTTC. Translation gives CASSARLAGYNEQFF.